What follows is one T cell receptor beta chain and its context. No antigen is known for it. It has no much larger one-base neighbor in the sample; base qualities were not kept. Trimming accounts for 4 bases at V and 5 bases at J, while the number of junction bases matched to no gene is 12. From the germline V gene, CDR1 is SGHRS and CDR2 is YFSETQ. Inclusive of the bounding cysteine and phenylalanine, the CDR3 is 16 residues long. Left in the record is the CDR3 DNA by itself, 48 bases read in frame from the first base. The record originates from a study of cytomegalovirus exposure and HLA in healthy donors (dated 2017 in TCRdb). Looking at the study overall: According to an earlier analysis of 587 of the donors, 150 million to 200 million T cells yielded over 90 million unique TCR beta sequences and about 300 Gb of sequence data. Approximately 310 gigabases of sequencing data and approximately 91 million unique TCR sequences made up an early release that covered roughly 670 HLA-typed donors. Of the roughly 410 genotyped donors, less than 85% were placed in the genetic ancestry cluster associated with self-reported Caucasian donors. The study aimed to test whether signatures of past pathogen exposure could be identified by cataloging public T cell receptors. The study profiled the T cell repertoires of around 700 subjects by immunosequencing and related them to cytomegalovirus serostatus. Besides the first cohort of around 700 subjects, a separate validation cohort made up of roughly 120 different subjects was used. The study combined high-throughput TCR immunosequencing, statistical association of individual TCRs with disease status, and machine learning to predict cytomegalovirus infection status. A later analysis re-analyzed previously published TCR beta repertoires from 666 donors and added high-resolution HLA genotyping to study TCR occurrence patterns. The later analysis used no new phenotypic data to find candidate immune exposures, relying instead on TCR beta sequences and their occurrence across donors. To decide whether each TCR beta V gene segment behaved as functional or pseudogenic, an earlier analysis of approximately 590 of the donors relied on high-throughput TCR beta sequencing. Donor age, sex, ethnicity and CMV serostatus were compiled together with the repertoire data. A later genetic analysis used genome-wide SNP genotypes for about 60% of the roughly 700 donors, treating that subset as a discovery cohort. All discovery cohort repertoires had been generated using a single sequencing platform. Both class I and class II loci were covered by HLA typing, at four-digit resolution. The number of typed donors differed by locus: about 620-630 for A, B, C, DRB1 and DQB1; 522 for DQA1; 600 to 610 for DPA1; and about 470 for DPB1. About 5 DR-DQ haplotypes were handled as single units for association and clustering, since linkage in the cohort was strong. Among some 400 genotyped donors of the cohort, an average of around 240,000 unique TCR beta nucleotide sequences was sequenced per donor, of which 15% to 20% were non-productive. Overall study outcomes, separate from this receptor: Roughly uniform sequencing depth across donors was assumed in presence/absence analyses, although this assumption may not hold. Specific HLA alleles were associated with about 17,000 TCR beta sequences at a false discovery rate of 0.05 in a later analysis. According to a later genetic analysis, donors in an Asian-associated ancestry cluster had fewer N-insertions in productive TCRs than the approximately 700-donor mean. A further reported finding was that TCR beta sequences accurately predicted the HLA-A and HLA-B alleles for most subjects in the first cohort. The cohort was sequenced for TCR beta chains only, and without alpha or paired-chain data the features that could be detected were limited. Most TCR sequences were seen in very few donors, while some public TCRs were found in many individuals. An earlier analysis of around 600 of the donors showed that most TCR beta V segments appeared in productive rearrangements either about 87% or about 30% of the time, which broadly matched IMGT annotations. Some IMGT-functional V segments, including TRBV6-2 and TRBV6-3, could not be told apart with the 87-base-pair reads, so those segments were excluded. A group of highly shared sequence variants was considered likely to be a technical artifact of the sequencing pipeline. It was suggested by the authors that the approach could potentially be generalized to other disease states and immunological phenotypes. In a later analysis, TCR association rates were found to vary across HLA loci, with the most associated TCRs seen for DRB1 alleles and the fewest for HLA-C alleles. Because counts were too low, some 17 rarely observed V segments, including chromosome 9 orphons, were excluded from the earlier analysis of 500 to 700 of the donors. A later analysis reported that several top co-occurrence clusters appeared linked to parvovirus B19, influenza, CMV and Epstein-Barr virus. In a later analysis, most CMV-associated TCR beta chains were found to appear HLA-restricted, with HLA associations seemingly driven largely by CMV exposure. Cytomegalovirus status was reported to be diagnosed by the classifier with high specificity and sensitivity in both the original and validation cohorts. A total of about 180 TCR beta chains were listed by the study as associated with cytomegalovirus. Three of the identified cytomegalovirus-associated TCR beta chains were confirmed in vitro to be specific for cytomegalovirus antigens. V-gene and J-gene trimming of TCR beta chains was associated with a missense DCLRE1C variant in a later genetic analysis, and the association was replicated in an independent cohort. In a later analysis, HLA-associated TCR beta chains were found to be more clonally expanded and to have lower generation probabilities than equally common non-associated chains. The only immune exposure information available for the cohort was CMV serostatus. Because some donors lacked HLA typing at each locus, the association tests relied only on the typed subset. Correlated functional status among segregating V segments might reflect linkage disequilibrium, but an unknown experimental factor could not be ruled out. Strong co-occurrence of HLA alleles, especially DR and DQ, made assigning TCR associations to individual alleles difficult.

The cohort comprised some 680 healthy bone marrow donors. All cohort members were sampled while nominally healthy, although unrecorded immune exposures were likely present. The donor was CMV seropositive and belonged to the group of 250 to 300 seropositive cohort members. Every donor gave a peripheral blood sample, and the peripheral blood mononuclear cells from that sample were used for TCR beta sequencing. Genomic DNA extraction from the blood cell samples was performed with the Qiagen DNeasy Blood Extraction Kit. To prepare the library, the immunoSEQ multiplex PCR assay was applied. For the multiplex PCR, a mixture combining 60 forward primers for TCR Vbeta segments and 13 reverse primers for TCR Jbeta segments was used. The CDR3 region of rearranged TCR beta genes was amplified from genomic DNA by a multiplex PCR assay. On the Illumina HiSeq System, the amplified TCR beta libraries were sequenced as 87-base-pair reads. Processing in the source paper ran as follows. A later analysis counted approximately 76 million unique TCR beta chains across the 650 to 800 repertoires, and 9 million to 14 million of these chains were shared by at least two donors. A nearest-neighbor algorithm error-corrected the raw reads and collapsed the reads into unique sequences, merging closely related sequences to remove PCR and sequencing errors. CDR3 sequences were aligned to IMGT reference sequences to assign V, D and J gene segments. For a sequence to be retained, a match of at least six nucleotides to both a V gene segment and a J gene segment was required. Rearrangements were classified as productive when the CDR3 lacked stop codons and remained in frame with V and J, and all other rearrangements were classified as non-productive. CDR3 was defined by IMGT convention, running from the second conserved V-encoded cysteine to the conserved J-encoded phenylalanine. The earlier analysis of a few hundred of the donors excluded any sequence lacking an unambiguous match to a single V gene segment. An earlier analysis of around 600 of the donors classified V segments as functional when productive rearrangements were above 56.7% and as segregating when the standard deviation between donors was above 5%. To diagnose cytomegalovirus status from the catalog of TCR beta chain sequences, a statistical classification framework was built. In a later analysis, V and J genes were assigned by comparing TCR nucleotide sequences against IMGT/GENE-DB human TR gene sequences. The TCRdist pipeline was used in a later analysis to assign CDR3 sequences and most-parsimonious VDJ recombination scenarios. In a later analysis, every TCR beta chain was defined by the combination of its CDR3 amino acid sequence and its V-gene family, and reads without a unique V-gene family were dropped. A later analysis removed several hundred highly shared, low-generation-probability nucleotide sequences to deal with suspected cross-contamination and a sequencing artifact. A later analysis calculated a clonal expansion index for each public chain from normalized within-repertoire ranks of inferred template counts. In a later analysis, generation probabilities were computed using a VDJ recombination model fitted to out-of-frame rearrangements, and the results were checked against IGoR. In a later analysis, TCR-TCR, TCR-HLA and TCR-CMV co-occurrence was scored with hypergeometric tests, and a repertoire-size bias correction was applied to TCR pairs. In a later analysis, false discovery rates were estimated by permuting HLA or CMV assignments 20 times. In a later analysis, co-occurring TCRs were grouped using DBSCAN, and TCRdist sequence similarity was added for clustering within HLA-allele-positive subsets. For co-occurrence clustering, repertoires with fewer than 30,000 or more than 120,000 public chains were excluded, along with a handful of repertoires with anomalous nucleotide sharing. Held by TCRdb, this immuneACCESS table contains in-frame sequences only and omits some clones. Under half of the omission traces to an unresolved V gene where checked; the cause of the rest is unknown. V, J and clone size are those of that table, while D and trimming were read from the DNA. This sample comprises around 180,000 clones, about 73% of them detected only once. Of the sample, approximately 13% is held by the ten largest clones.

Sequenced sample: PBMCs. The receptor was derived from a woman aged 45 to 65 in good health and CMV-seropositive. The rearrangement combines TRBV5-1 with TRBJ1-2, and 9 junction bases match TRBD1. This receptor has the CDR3 CASSPRPGQGIYGYTF. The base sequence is TGCGCCAGCAGCCCGAGGCCCGGACAGGGGATATATGGCTACACCTTC.